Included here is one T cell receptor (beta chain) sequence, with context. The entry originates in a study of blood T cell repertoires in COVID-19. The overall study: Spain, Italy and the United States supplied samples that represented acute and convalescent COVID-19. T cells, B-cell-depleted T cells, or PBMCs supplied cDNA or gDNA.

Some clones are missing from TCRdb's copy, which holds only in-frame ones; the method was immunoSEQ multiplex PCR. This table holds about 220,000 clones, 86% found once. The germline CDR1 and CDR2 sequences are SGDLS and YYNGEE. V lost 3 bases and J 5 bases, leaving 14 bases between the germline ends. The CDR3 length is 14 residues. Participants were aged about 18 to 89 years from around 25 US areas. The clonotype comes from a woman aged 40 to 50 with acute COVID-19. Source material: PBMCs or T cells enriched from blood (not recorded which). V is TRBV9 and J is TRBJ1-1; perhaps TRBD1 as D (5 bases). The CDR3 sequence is CASSEQGFSTEAFF. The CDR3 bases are TGTGCCAGCAGCGAGCAGGGATTTTCTACTGAAGCTTTCTTT.